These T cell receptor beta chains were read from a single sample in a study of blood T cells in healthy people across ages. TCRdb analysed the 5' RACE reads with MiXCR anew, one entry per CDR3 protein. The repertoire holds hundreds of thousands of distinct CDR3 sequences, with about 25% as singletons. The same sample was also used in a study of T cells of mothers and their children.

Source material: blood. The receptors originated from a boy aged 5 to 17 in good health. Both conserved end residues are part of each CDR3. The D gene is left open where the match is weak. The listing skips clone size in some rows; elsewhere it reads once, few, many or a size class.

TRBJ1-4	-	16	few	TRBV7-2	TGTGCCAGCAGCTTAGTCTGGGCAGCACATGGGGAAAAACTGTTTTTT	CASSLVWAAHGEKLFF
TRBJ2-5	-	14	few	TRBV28	TGTGCCACAACGGGACTGGCGTACCAAGAGACCCAGTACTTC	CATTGLAYQETQYF
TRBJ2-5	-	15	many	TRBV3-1	TGTGCCAGCAGCCAAGGACCTGGGCAGGGAGAGACCCAGTACTTC	CASSQGPGQGETQYF
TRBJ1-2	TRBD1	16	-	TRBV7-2	TGTGCCAGCAGCTTATCCCAACAGGGGGCAAGCTATGGCTACACCTTC	CASSLSQQGASYGYTF
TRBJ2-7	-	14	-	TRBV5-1	TGCGCCAGCAGCCCTACTACTCAGGGATACGAGCAGTACTTC	CASSPTTQGYEQYF
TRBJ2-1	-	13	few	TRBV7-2	TGTGCCAGCAGCTTAGCGCCTCCCGGGCTGCAGTTCTTC	CASSLAPPGLQFF
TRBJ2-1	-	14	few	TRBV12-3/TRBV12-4	TGTGCCAGCAGTTTAGACAGGGGAGGTGATGAGCAGTTCTTC	CASSLDRGGDEQFF
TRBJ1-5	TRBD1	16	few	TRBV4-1	TGCGCCAGCAGCTTGGGGACAGGGGAACGGGGTCAGCCCCAGCGTTTT	CASSLGTGERGQPQRF
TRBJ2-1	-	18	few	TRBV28	TGTGCCAGCAGTTTTGCACAGGGGCTGAGCGGGAGTAGCAATGAGCAGTTCTTC	CASSFAQGLSGSSNEQFF
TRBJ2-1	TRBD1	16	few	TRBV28	TGTGCCAGCAGTTTGGCCCCCGGACAGGGGCGCAATGAGCAGTTCTTC	CASSLAPGQGRNEQFF
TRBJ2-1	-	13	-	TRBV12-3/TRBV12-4	TGTGCCAGCAGCTCGAGACAAGGGACAAGTGAGTTCTTC	CASSSRQGTSEFF
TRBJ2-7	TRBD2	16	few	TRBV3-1	TGTGCCAGCAGCCAAGATGGGGCTAGCGGCTCCTACGAGCAGTACTTC	CASSQDGASGSYEQYF
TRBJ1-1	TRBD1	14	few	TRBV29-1	TGCAGCGTGGACAAGGGACAGGGGGCCACTGAAGCTTTCTTT	CSVDKGQGATEAFF
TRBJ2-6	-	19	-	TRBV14	TGTGCCAGCAGCCAAGAAGGGTTTGGACATTACTCTGGGGCCAACGTCCTGACCTTC	CASSQEGFGHYSGANVLTF
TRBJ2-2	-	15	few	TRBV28	TGTGCCAGCAGTTCAATTGGGGGGTGGACCGGGGAGCTGTTTTTT	CASSSIGGWTGELFF
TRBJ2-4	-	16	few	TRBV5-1	TGCGCCAGCAGCTTGGCGACTGGGGCCGTGGGAAACATTCAGTACTTC	CASSLATGAVGNIQYF
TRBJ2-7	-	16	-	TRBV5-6	TGTGCCAGCAGCTTGGCGGCCGGGGCACCCTCCTACGAGCAGTACTTC	CASSLAAGAPSYEQYF
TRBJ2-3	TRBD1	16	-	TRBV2	TGTGCCAGCAGCGTTAACCGGGACAGGGGCACAGATACGCAGTATTTT	CASSVNRDRGTDTQYF
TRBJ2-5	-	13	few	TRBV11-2	TGTGCCAGCACTGGACGGTGGCAAGAGACCCAGTACTTC	CASTGRWQETQYF
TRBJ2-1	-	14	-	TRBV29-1	TGCAGCGCCACACTACTAGGGACCTCCAATGAGCAGTTCTTC	CSATLLGTSNEQFF
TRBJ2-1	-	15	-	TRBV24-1	TGTGCCACCAGTGGTCTTGGCTCTGCATACAATGAGCAGTTCTTC	CATSGLGSAYNEQFF
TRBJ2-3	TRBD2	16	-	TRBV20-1	TGCAGTGCTAGATACGCAGCGGGAGGGCATGGAGATACGCAGTATTTT	CSARYAAGGHGDTQYF
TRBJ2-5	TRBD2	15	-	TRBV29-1	TGCAGCGTTGAAGGGCTAGCGGGAGTCGCGGAGACCCAGTACTTC	CSVEGLAGVAETQYF
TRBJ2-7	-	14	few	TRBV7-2	TGTGCCAGCAGCCGAGGGAGGCAGACCTACGAGCAGTACTTC	CASSRGRQTYEQYF
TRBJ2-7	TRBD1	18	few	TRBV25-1	TGTGCCAGCAGTCGTGGGGTGGGCCGGACAGGGGCTATGTACGAGCAGTACTTC	CASSRGVGRTGAMYEQYF
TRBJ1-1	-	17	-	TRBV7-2	TGTGCCAGCAGCTTAATCCTCCGGGGCAACGGGATCACTGAAGCTTTCTTT	CASSLILRGNGITEAFF
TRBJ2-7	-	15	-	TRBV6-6	TGTGCCAGCAGTTACTCACCCAGGACCGACTACGAGCAGTACTTC	CASSYSPRTDYEQYF
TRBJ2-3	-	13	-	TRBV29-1	TGCAGCGTTGCTGGGGGACCCACAGATACGCAGTATTTT	CSVAGGPTDTQYF
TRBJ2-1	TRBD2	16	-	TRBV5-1	TGCGCCAGCAGCTTGGGGCTAGCGGGAATGTGGGATGAGCAGTTCTTC	CASSLGLAGMWDEQFF
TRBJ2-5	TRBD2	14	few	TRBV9	TGTGCCAGCAGCGTAGGGACTAGCCGAGAGACCCAGTACTTC	CASSVGTSRETQYF
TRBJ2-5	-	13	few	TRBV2	TGTGCCAGCAGTCCAGACATCAAAGAGACCCAGTACTTC	CASSPDIKETQYF